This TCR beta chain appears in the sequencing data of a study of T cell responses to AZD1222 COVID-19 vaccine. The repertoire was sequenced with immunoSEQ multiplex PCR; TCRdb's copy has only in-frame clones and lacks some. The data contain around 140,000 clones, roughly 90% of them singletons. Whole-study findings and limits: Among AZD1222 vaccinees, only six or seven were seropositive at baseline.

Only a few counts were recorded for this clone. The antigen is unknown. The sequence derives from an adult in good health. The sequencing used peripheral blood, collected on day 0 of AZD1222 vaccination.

The DNA of the CDR3 is TGTGCCAGTAGTCCCCGAGGACAGGGGGCTAACTATGGCTACACCTTC. This sequence encodes CASSPRGQGANYGYTF. The chain has TRBV19 and TRBJ1-2; 10 nucleotides agree with TRBD1. The CDR3 runs to 16 residues. Trimming took 5 bases from V and 0 from J; bases not matched to a gene: 6. Germline CDR1 LNHDA, CDR2 SQIVND (reference sequence).